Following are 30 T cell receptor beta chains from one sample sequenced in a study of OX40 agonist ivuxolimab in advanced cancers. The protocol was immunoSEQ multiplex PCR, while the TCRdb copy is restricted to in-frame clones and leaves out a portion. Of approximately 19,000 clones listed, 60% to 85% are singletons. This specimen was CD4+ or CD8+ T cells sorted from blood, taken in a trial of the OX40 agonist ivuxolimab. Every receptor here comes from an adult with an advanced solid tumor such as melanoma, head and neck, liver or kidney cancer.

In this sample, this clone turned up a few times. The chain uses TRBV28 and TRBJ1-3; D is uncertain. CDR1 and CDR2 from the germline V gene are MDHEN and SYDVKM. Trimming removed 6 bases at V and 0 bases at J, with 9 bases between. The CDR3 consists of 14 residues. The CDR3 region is CASRATISGNTIYF. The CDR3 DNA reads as TGTGCCAGCAGGGCGACTATCTCTGGAAACACCATATATTTT.

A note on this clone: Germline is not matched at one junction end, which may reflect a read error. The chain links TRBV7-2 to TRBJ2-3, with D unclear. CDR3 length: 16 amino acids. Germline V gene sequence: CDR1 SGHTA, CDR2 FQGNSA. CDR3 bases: TGTGCCAGCATCTTACTGGCAAATAAGCCCACAGATACGCAGTATTTT. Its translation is CASILLANKPTDTQYF.

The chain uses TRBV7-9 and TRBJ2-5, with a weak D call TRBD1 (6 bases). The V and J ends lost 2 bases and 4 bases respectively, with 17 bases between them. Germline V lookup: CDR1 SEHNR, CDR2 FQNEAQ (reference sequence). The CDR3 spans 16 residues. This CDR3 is CASSLWQGTSIETQYF. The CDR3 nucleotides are TGTGCCAGCAGCTTATGGCAGGGGACGTCGATAGAGACCCAGTACTTC.

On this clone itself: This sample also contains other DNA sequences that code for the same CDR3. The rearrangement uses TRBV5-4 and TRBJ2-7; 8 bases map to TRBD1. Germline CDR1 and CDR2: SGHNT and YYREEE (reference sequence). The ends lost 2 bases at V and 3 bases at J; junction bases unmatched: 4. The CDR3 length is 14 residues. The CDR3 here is CASSFGTGLYEQYF. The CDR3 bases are TGTGCCAGCAGCTTCGGGACAGGCCTCTACGAGCAGTACTTC.

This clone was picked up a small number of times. The CDR3 spells CASKRTGGWDEQFF. In nucleotides, the CDR3 is TGTGCCAGCAAGCGGACAGGGGGCTGGGATGAGCAGTTCTTC. The chain couples TRBV2 to TRBJ2-1, with TRBD1 matching 11 bases. The CDR3 is 14 amino acids. Germline assignment: CDR1 SNHLY and CDR2 FYNNEI. Trimming cost V 7 bases and J 8 bases; bases outside gene matches: 7.

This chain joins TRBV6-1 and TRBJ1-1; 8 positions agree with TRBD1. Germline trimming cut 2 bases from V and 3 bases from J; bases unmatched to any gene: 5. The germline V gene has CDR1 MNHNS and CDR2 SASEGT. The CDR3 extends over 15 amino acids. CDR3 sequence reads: CASSERYRGDTEAFF. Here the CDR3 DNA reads TGTGCCAGCAGTGAACGTTACAGGGGGGACACTGAAGCTTTCTTT.

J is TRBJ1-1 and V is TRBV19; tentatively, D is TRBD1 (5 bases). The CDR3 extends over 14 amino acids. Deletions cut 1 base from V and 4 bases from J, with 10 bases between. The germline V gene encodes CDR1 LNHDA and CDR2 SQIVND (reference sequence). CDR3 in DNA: TGTGCCAGTAGTATAGGTGCAGGGAGCACTGAAGCTTTCTTT. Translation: CASSIGAGSTEAFF.

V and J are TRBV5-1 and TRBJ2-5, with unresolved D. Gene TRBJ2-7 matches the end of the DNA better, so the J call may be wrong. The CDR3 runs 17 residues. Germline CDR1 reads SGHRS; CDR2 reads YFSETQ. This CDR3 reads CASSQTTGSLLPYEQYF. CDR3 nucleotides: TGCGCCAGCAGCCAAACTACGGGTTCGCTCCTACCCTACGAGCAGTACTTC.

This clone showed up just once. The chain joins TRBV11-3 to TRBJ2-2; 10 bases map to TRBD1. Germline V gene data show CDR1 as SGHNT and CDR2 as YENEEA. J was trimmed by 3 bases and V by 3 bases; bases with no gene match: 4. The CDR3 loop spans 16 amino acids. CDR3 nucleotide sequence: TGTGCCAGCAGCTTGACCGGGACAGGGGACACCGGGGAGCTGTTTTTT. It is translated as CASSLTGTGDTGELFF.

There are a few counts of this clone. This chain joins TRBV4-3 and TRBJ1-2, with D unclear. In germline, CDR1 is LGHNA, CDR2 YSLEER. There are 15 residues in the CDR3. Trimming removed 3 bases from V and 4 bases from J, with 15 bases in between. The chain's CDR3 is CASSQGIGEIYGYTF. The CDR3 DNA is TGCGCCAGCAGCCAGGGGATTGGAGAAATCTATGGCTACACCTTC.

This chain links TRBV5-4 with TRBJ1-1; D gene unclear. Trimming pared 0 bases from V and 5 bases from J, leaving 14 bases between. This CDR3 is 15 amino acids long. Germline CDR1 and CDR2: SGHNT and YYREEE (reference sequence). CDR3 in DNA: TGTGCCAGCAGCTTGGTCGGGCTAGAAGGGACTGAAGCTTTCTTT. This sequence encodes CASSLVGLEGTEAFF.

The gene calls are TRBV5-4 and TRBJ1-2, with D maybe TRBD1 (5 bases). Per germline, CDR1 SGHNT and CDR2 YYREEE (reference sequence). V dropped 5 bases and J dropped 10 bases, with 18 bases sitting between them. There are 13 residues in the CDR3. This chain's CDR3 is CASSYRDPGYYTF. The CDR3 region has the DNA TGTGCCAGCAGTTACCGGGACCCAGGATACTACACCTTC.

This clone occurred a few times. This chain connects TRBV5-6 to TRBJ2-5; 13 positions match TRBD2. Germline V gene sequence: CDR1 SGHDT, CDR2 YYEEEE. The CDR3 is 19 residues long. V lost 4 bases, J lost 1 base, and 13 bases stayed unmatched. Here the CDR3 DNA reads TGTGCCAGCAGCACTCAACTGACTAGCGGGAGGAGGACCCAAGAGACCCAGTACTTC. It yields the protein CASSTQLTSGRRTQETQYF. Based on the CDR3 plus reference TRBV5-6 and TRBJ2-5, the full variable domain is DAGVTQSPTHLIKTRGQQVTLRCSPKSGHDTVSWYQQALGQGPQFIFQYYEEEERQRGNFPDRFSGHQFPNYSSELNVNALLLGDSALYLCASSTQLTSGRRTQETQYFGPGTRLLVL.

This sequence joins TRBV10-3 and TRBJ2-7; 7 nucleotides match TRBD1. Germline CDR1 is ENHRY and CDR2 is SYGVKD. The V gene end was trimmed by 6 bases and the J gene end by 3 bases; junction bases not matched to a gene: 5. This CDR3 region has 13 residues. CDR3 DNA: TGTGCCATCAGCGCAGGACAGGTCTACGAGCAGTACTTC. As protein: CAISAGQVYEQYF.

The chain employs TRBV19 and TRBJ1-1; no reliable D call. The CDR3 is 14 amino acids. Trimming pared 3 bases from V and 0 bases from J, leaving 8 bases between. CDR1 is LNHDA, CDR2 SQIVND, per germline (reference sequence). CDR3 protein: CASSMAGLNTEAFF. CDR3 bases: TGTGCCAGTAGTATGGCCGGATTGAACACTGAAGCTTTCTTT.

The CDR3 spells CASSWKQGDEQFF. For the CDR3, the DNA is TGTGCCAGCAGTTGGAAACAGGGCGATGAGCAGTTCTTC. The chain couples TRBV27 to TRBJ2-1; the D gene is possibly TRBD1 (6 bases). The V gene lost 4 bases and the J gene lost 8 bases, with 12 bases spanning the gap. This CDR3 has 13 residues. Germline lookup yields CDR1 MNHEY and CDR2 SMNVEV (reference sequence).

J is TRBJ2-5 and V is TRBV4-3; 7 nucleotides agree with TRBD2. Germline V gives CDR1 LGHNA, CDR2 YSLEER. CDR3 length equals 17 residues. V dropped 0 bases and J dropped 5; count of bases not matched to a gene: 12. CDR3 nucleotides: TGCGCCAGCAGCCAAGATCCGGCCCCAAGCGGGGTGGAGACCCAGTACTTC. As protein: CASSQDPAPSGVETQYF.

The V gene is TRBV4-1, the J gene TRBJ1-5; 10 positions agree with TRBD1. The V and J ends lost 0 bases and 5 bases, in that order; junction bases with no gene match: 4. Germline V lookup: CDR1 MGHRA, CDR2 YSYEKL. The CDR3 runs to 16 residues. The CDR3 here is CASSQETGGTYQPQHF. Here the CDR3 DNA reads TGCGCCAGCAGCCAAGAGACAGGGGGCACATATCAGCCCCAGCATTTT.

The CDR3 loop is CASSHRGPSTGELFF. DNA for the CDR3: TGTGCCAGCAGTCACAGGGGGCCATCCACCGGGGAGCTGTTTTTT. This rearrangement joins TRBV6-4 to TRBJ2-2; 9 nucleotides match TRBD1. After removal of 5 bases from V and 4 bases from J, the junction contained 5 bases not matched to a gene. The CDR3 runs to 15 residues. Germline V gives CDR1 MRHNA, CDR2 SNTAGT.

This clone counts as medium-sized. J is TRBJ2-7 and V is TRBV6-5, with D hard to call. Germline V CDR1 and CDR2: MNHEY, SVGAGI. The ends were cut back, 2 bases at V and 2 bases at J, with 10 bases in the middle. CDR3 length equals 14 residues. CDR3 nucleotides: TGTGCCAGCAGTTACGGGCGGAAACCCTACGAGCAGTACTTC. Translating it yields CASSYGRKPYEQYF.

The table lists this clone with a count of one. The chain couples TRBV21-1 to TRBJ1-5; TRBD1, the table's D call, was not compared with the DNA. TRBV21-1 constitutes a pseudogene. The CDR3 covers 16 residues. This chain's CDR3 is CASSMHREYSNQPQHF. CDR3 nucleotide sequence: TGTGCCAGCAGCATGCACAGAGAATATAGCAATCAGCCCCAGCATTTT.

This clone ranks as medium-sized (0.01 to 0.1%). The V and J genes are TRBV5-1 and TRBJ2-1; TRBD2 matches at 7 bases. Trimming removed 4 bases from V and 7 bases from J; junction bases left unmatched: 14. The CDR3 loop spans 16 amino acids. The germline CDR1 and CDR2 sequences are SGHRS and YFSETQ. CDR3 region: CASSASGLGLGNEQFF. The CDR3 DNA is TGCGCCAGCAGCGCATCTGGACTAGGATTGGGAAATGAGCAGTTCTTC.

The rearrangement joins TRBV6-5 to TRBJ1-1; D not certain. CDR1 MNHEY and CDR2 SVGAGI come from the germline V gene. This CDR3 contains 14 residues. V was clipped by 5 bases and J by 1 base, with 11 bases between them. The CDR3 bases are TGTGCCAGCAGTCTTAGGACGGGGAACACTGAAGCTTTCTTT. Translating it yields CASSLRTGNTEAFF.

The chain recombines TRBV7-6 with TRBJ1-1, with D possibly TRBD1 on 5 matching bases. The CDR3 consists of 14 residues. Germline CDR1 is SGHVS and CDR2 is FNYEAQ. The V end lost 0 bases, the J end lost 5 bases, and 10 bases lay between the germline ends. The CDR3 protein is CASSLAAGQTEAFF. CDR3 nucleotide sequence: TGTGCCAGCAGCTTAGCGGCAGGGCAGACTGAAGCTTTCTTT.

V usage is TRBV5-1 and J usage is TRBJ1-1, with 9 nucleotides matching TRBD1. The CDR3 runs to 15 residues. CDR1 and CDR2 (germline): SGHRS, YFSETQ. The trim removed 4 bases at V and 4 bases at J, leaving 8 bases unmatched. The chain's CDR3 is CASSGTGTGSTEAFF. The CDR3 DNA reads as TGCGCCAGCAGCGGAACCGGGACAGGGAGCACTGAAGCTTTCTTT.

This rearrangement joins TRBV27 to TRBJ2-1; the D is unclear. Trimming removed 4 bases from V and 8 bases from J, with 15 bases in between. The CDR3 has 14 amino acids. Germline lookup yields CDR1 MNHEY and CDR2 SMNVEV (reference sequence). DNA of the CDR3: TGTGCCAGCAGTTCGGGCTTTGGCGGCTATGAGCAGTTCTTC. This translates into CASSSGFGGYEQFF.

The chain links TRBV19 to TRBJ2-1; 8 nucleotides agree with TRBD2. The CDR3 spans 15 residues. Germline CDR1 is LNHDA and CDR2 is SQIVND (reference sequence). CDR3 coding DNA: TGTGCGTCAGCGGGAGAGGGGTTATCCTACAATGAGCAGTTCTTC. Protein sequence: CASAGEGLSYNEQFF.

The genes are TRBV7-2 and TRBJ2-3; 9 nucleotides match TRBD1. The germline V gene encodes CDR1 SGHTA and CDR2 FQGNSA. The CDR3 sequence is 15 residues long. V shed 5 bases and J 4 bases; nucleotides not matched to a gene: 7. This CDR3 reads CASSDWTGDADTQYF. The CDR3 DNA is TGTGCCAGCAGCGATTGGACAGGGGATGCAGATACGCAGTATTTT.

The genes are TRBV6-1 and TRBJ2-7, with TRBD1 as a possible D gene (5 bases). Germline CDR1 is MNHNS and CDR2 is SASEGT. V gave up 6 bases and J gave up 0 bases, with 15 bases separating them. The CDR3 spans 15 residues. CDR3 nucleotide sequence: TGTGCCAGCAGGAAGGCGGACACAAACTCCTACGAGCAGTACTTC. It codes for CASRKADTNSYEQYF.

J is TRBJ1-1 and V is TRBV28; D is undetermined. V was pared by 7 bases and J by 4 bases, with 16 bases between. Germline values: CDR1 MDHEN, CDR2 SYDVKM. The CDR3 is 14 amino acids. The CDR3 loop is CASTYIRRITEAFF. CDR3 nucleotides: TGTGCCAGCACATATATTCGACGGATCACTGAAGCTTTCTTT.